The clone carrying this T cell receptor (beta chain) was recorded many times. One entry per CDR3 protein results from TCRdb running MiXCR on the reads. The sample carries 200,000 to 300,000 distinct CDR3 sequences, approximately 8.3% recorded once. The data stem from a study of T cell repertoires in cytomegalovirus infection. In germline, CDR1 is MNHEY, CDR2 SVGAGI. This CDR3 is built from 11 residues. The ends were cut back, 5 bases at V and 6 bases at J, with 8 bases in the middle. This chain uses TRBV6-5 with TRBJ2-7, with a weak D call TRBD2 (5 bases). Input material: PBMCs. This TCR was recovered from a human donor in good health (CMV status not recorded). Some clones in this sample may be carry-over from other donors' samples. The CDR3 sequence: CASSPGGEQYF. The CDR3 DNA reads as TGTGCCAGCAGTCCTGGAGGCGAGCAGTACTTC.